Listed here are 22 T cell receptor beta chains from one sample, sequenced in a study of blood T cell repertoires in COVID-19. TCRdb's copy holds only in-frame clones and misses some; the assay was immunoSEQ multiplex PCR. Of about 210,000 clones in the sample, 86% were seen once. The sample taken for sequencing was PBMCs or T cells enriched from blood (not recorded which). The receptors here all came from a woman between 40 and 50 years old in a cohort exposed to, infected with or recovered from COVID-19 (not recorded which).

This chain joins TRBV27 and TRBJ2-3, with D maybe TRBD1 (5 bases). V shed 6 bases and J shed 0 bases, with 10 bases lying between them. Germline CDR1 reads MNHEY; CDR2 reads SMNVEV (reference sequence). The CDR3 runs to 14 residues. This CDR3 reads CASSLGRSTDTQYF. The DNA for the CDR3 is TGTGCCAGCAGCCTGGGGCGGAGCACAGATACGCAGTATTTT.

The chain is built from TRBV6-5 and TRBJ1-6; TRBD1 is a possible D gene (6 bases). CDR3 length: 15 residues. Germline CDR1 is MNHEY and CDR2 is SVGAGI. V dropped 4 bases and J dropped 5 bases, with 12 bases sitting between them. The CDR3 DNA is TGTGCCAGCAGTTTCGGGACAATCAATAATTCACCCCTCCACTTT. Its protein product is CASSFGTINNSPLHF.

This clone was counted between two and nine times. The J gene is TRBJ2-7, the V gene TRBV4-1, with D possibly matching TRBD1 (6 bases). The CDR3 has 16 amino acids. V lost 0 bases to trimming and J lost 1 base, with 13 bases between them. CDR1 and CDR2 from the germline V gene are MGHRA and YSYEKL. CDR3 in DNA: TGCGCCAGCAGCCAAGATCAGGACAGAGGATCCTACGAGCAGTACTTC. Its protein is CASSQDQDRGSYEQYF.

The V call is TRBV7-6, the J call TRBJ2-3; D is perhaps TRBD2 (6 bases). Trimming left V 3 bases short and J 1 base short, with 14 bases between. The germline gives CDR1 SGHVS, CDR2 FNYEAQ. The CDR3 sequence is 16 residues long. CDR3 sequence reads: CASSLRLARRTDTQYF. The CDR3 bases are TGTGCCAGCAGCTTGCGGCTAGCGAGACGCACAGATACGCAGTATTTT.

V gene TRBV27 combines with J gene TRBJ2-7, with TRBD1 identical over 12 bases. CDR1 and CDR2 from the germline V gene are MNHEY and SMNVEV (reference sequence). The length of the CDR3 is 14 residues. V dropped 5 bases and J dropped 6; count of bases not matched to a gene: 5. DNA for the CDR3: TGTGCCAGCAGTCAGGGACAGGGGGCGCGCGAGCAGTACTTC. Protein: CASSQGQGAREQYF.

The CDR3 DNA sequence: TGCGCCAGCAGCTCGGTGCCGGGACAGGGGGATGGCTACACCTTC. Translating gives CASSSVPGQGDGYTF. The J gene is TRBJ1-2, the V gene TRBV5-1; the match to TRBD1 covers 11 bases. Looked up from germline, CDR1 is SGHRS and CDR2 is YFSETQ. The junction had 7 bases not matched to a gene; V was cut back by 3 bases and J by 6 bases. The CDR3 is made up of 15 amino acids.

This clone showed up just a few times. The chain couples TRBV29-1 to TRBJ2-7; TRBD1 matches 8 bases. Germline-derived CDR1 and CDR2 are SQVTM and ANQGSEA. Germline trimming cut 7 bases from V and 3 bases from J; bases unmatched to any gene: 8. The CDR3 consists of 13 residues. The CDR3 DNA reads TGCAGCGCCCAGACAGGGGCCGGCTACGAGCAGTACTTC. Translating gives CSAQTGAGYEQYF.

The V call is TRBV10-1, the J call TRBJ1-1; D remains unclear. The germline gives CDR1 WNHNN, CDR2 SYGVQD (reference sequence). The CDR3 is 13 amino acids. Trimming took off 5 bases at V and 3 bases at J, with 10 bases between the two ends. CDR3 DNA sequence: TGCGCCAGCAGTACGGGGATCGACACTGAAGCTTTCTTT. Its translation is CASSTGIDTEAFF.

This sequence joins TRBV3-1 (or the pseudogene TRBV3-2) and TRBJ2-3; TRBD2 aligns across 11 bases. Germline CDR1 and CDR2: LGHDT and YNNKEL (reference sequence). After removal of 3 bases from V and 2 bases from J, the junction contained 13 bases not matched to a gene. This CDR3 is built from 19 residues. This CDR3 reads CASSHGSGGAHIYTDTQYF. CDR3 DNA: TGTGCCAGCAGCCATGGTAGCGGGGGGGCGCACATATACACAGATACGCAGTATTTT.

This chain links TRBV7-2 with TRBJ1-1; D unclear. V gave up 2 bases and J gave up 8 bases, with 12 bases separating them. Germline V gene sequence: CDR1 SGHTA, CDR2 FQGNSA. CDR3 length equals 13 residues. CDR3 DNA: TGTGCCAGCAGCTTACTAATATTCGCAGAAGCTTTCTTT. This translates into CASSLLIFAEAFF.

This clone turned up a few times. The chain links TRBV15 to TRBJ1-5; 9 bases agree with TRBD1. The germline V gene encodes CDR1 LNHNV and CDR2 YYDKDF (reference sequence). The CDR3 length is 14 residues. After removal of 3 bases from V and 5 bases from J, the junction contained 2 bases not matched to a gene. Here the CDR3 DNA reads TGTGCCACCAGCAGTACAGGGGGCTATCAGCCCCAGCATTTT. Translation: CATSSTGGYQPQHF.

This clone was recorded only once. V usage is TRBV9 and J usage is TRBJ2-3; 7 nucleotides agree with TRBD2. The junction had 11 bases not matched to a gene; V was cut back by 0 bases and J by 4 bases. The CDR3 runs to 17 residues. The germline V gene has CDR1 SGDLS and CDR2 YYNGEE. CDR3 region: CASSVDRVGGSADTQYF. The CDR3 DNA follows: TGTGCCAGCAGCGTAGATAGGGTAGGCGGGAGCGCAGATACGCAGTATTTT.

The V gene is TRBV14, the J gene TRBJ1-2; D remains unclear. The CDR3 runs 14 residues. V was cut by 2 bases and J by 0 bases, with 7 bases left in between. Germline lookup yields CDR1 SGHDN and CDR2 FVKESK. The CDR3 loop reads CASSQRPANYGYTF. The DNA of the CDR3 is TGTGCCAGCAGCCAACGCCCAGCTAACTATGGCTACACCTTC.

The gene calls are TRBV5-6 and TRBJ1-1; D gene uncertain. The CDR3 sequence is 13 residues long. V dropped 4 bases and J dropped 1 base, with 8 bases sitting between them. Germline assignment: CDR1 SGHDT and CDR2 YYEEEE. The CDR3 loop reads CASSPQSNTEAFF. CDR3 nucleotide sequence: TGTGCCAGCAGCCCACAGTCGAACACTGAAGCTTTCTTT.

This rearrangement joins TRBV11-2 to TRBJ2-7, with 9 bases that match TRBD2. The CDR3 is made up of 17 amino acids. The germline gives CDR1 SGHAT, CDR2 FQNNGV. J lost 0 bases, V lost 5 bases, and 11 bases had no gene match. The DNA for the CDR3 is TGTGCCAGCAGCGATTCGCATGCGGGAGGGAGCTCCTACGAGCAGTACTTC. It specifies CASSDSHAGGSSYEQYF.

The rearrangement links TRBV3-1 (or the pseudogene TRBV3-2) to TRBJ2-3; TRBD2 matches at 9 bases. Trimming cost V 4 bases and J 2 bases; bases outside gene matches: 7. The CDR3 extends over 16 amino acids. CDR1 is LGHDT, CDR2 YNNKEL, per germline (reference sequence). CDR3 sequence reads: CASSPVAGAYTDTQYF. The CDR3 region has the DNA TGTGCCAGCAGCCCGGTAGCGGGAGCGTACACAGATACGCAGTATTTT.

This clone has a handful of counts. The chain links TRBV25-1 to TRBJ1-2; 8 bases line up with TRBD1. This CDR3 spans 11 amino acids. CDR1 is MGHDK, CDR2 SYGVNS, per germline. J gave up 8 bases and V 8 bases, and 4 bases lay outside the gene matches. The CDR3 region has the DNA TGTGCCAGCGTTTCAGGGGGCGGCTACACCTTC. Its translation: CASVSGGGYTF.

The CDR3 nucleotides read TGTGCCAGCAGTTCCGACAGGGGGTGGGAGACCCAGTACTTC. Its protein is CASSSDRGWETQYF. The chain links TRBV2 to TRBJ2-5; 9 positions agree with TRBD1. The germline V gene encodes CDR1 SNHLY and CDR2 FYNNEI. Germline trimming cut 5 bases from V and 5 bases from J; bases unmatched to any gene: 6. The CDR3 consists of 14 residues. Supplemented by reference TRBV2 and TRBJ2-5, the full variable domain reads EPEVTQTPSHQVTQMGQEVILRCVPISNHLYFYWYRQILGQKVEFLVSFYNNEISEKSEIFDDQFSVERPDGSNFTLKIRSTKLEDSAMYFCASSSDRGWETQYFGPGTRLLVL.

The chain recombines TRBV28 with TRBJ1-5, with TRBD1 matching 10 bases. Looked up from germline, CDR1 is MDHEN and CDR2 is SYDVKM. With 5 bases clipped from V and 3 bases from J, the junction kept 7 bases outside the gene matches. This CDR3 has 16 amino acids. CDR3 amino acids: CASSTRTGGNNQPQHF. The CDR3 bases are TGTGCCAGCAGTACTCGGACAGGGGGGAACAATCAGCCCCAGCATTTT.

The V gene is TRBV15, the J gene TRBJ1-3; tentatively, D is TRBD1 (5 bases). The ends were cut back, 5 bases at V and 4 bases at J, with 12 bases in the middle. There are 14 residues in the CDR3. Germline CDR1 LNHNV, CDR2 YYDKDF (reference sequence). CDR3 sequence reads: CATSPRGVGNTIYF. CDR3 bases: TGTGCCACCAGCCCCCGGGGGGTAGGAAACACCATATATTTT. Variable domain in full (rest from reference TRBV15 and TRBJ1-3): DAMVIQNPRYQVTQFGKPVTLSCSQTLNHNVMYWYQQKSSQAPKLLFHYYDKDFNNEADTPDNFQSRRPNTSFCFLDIRSPGLGDTAMYLCATSPRGVGNTIYFGEGSWLTVV.

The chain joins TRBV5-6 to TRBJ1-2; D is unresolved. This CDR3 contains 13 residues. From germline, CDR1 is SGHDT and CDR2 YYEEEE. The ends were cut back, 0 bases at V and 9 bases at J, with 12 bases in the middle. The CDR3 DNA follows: TGTGCCAGCAGCTTGGTCTCGATCGAGAGCTACACCTTC. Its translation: CASSLVSIESYTF.

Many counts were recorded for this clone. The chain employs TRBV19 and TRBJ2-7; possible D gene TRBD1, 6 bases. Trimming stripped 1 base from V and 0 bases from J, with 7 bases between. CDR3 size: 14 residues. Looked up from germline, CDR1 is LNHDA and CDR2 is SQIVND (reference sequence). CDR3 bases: TGTGCCAGTAGTATAGCAGGGGTCTCCTACGAGCAGTACTTC. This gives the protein CASSIAGVSYEQYF.